This TCR beta chain was documented in a study of cytomegalovirus exposure and HLA in healthy donors. Study-wide background: A later analysis reported the same platform for the roughly 110 validation repertoires and the roughly 700 first-cohort repertoires.

Generated by immunoSEQ multiplex PCR, the TCRdb table keeps only in-frame clones and is missing some. The repertoire holds 250,000 to 350,000 clones, around 90% seen once, with 0.95% to 1.5% in the top ten. CDR3 length: 15 amino acids. Germline V lookup: CDR1 SGDLS, CDR2 YYNGEE. With 4 bases clipped from V and 3 bases from J, the junction kept 5 bases outside the gene matches. This TCR was recovered from a woman in her 30s in good health and CMV-seropositive. This chain links TRBV9 with TRBJ2-7; 12 bases are a match to TRBD2. What was sequenced was PBMCs. The CDR3: CASSPRLAGVYEQYF. The CDR3 DNA reads TGTGCCAGCAGCCCGAGACTAGCGGGAGTCTACGAGCAGTACTTC.